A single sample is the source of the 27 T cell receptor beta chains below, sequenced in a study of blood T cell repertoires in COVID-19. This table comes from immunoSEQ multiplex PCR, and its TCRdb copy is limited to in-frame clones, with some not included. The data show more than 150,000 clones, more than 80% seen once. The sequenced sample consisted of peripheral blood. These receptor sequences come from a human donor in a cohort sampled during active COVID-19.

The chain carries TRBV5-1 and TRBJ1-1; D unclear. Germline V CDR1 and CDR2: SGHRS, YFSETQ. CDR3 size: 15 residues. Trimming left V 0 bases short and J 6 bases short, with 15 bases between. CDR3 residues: CASSLESAYRAEAFF. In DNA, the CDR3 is TGCGCCAGCAGCTTGGAGTCGGCGTACCGGGCTGAAGCTTTCTTT.

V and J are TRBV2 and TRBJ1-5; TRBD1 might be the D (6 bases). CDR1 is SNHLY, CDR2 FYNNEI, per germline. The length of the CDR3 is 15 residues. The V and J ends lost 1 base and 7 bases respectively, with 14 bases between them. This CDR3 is CASSEGEVQGQPQHF. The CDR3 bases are TGTGCCAGCAGTGAAGGCGAAGTACAGGGACAGCCCCAGCATTTT.

The CDR3 sequence is CASSQDLGGSDTGELFF. In DNA, the CDR3 is TGCGCCAGCAGCCAAGATCTAGGGGGCTCGGACACCGGGGAGCTGTTTTTT. The chain uses TRBV4-1 and TRBJ2-2; 7 bases line up with TRBD1. Germline V gene lookup returns CDR1 MGHRA and CDR2 YSYEKL. J gave up 3 bases and V 0 bases, and 7 bases lay outside the gene matches. The CDR3 extends over 17 amino acids.

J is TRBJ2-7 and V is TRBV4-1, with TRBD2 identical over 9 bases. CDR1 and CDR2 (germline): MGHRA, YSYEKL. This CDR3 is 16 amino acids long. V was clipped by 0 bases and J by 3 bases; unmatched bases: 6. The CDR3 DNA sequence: TGCGCCAGCAGCCAAGATGTAAAGCGGGGGGACTACGAGCAGTACTTC. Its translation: CASSQDVKRGDYEQYF.

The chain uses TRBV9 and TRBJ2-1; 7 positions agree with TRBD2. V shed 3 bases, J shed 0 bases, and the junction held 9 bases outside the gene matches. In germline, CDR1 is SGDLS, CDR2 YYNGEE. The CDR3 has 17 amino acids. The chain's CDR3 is CASSDPYGGGSYNEQFF. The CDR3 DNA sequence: TGTGCCAGCAGCGACCCTTATGGCGGGGGCTCCTACAATGAGCAGTTCTTC.

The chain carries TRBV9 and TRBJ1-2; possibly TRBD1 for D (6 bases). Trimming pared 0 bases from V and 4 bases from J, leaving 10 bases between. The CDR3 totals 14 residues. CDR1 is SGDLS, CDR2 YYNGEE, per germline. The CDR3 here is CASSVEGGPYGYTF. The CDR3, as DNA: TGTGCCAGCAGCGTAGAAGGGGGACCCTATGGCTACACCTTC. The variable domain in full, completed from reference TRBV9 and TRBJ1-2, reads DSGVTQTPKHLITATGQRVTLRCSPRSGDLSVYWYQQSLDQGLQFLIQYYNGEERAKGNILERFSAQQFPDLHSELNLSSLELGDSALYFCASSVEGGPYGYTFGSGTRLTVV.

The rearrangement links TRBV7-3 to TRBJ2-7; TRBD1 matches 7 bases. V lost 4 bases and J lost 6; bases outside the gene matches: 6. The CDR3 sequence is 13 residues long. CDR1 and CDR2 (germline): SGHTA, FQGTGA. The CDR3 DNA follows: TGTGCCAGCAGCTCCGACAGGGTTAGCGAGCAGTACTTC. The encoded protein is CASSSDRVSEQYF.

The CDR3 DNA reads as TGCGCCAGCAGCCACTTCATGGAGATGAACACTGAAGCTTTCTTT. Its protein product is CASSHFMEMNTEAFF. This chain joins TRBV4-1 and TRBJ1-1; D gene unclear. V was shortened by 3 bases and J by 0 bases, with 11 bases between the two germline ends. The germline V gene encodes CDR1 MGHRA and CDR2 YSYEKL. The CDR3 runs 15 residues.

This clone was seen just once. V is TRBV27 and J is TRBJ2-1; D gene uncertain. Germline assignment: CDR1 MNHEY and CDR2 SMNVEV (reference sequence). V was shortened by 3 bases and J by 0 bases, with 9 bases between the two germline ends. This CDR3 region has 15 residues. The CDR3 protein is CASSFVASSYNEQFF. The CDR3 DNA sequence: TGTGCCAGCAGTTTTGTGGCTAGCTCCTACAATGAGCAGTTCTTC.

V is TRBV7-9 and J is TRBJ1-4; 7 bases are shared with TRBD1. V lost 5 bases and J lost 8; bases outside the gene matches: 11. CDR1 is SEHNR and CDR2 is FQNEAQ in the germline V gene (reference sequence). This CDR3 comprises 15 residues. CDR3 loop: CASSTAGGLGEKLFF. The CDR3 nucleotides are TGTGCCAGCAGCACGGCAGGGGGATTGGGGGAAAAACTGTTTTTT.

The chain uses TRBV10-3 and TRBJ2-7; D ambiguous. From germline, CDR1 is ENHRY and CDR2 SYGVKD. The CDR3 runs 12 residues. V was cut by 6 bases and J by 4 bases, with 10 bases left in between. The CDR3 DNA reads TGTGCCATCAGGGTGGGCCTATACGAGCAGTACTTC. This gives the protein CAIRVGLYEQYF.

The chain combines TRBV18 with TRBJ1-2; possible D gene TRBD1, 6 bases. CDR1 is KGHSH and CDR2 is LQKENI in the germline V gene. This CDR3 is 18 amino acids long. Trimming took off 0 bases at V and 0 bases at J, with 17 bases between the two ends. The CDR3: CASSPPGRGSGPNYGYTF. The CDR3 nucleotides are TGTGCCAGCTCACCACCCGGCAGGGGCAGCGGTCCTAACTATGGCTACACCTTC.

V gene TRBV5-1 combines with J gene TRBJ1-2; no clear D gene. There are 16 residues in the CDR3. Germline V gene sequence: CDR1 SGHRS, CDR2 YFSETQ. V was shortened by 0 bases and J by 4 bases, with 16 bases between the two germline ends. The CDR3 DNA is TGCGCCAGCAGCTTGGGAAGACTTGGCAAAGGCTATGGCTACACCTTC. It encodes CASSLGRLGKGYGYTF.

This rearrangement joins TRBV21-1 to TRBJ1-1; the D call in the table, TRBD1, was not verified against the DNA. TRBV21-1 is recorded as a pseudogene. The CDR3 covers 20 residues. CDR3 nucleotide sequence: TGTGCCAGCAGCAAAAAGAAAAAGGGACAGGGTCACGCAATGAACACTGAAGCTTTCTTT. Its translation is CASSKKKKGQGHAMNTEAFF.

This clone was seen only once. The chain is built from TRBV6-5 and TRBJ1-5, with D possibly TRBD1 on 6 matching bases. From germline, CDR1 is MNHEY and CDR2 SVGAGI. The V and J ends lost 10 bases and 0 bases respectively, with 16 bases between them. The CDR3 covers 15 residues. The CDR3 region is CATRFRGNSNQPQHF. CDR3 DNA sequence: TGTGCCACCAGATTCAGGGGAAATAGCAATCAGCCCCAGCATTTT.

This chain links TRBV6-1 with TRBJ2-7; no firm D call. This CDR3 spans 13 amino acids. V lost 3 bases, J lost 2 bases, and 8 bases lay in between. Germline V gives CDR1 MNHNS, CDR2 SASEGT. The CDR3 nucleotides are TGTGCCAGCAGTGAGGTCACAACCTACGAGCAGTACTTC. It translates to CASSEVTTYEQYF.

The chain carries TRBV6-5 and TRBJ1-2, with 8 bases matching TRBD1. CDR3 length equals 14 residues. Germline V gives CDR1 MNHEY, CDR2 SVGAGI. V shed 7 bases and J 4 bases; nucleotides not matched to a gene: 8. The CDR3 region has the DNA TGTGCCAGCACGAGAACCGACAGGGGCTATGGCTACACCTTC. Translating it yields CASTRTDRGYGYTF.

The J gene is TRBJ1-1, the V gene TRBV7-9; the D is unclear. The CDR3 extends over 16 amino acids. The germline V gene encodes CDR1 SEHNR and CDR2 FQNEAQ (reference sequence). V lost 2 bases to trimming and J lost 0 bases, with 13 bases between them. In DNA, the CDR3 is TGTGCCAGCAGCTTACAGTCGCGGAGCATGAACACTGAAGCTTTCTTT. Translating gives CASSLQSRSMNTEAFF.

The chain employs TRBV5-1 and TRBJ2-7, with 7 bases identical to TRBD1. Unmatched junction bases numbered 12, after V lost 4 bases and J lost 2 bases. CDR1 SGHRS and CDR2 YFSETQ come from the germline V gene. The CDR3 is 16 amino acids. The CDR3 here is CASSRNQGELPYEQYF. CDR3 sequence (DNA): TGCGCCAGCAGCCGTAATCAGGGGGAGTTACCCTACGAGCAGTACTTC.

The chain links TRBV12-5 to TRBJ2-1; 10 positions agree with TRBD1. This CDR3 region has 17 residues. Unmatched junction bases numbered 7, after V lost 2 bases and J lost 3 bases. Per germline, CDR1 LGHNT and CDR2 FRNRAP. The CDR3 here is CASGLPLGDRGYNEQFF. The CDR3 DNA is TGTGCTAGTGGTTTGCCCCTAGGGGACAGGGGCTACAATGAGCAGTTCTTC.

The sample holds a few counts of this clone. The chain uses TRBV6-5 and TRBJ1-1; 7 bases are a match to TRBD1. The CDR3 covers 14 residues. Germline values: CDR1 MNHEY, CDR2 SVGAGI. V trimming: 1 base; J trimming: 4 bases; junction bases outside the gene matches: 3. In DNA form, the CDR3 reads TGTGCCAGCAGTTACTTATCAGGGGGCACTGAAGCTTTCTTT. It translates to CASSYLSGGTEAFF.

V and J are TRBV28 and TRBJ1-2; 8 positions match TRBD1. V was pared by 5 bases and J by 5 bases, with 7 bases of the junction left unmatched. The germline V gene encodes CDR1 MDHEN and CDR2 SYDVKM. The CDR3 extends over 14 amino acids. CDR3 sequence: CASSGQGGIYGYTF. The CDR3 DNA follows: TGTGCCAGCAGTGGACAGGGAGGCATATATGGCTACACCTTC.

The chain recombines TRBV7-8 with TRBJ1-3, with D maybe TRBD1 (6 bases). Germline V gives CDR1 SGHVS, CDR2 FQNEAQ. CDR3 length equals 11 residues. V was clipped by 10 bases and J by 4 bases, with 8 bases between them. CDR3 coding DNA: TGTGCCACCACAGGGGGAAACACCATATATTTT. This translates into CATTGGNTIYF.

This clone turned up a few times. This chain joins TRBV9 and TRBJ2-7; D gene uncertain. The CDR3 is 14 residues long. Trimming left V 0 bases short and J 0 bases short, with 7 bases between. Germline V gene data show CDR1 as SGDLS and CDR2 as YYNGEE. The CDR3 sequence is CASSVEMSSYEQYF. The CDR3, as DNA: TGTGCCAGCAGCGTAGAAATGAGCTCCTACGAGCAGTACTTC.

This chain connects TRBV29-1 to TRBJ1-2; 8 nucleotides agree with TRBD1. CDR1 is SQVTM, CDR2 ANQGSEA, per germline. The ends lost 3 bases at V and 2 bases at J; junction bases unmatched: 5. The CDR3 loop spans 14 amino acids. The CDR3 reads CSVDKTGENYGYTF. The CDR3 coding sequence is TGCAGCGTTGACAAGACAGGGGAGAACTATGGCTACACCTTC.

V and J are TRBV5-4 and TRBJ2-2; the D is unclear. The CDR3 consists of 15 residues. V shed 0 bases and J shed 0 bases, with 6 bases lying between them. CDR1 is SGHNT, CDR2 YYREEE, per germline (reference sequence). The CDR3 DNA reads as TGTGCCAGCAGCTTGGGACTCACGAACACCGGGGAGCTGTTTTTT. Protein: CASSLGLTNTGELFF.

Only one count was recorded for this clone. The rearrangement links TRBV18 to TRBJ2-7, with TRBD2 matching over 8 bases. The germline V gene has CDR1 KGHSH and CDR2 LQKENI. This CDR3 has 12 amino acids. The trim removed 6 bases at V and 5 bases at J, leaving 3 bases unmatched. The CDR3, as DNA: TGTGCCAGCTCCCCCGGGGGGGACGAGCAGTACTTC. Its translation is CASSPGGDEQYF.